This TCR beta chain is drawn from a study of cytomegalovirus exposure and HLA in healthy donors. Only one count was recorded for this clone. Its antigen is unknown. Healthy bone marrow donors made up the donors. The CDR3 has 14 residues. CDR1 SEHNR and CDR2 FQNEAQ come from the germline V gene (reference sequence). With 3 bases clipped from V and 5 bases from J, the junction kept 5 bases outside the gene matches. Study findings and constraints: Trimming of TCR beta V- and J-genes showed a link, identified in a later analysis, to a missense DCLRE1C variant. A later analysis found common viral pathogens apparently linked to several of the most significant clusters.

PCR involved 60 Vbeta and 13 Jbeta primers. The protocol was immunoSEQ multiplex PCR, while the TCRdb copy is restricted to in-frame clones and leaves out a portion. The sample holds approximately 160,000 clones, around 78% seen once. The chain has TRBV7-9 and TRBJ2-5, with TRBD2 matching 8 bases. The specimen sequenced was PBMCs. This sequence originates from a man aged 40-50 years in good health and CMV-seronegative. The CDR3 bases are TGTGCCAGCAGCTTGGGACTAGTGTTGGAGACCCAGTACTTC. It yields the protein CASSLGLVLETQYF.